This T cell receptor delta chain is from a study of γδ T cells in repeated Plasmodium falciparum infection. Sequencing covered both gamma and delta TCR chains per sample. TCRdb reanalysed the multiplex PCR reads with CATT. This sample has over 55,000 delta-chain clones, with around 1.8% found just once. Flow sorting of PBMC yielded separate Vgamma9/Vdelta2+ and Vdelta2-negative gammadelta T cell populations for bulk repertoire analysis. Ten or more counts support this clone. A far larger clone is one base from this, pointing to a likely read error. Additional DNA sequences in this sample encode the identical CDR3. The J segment lost 0 bases and the V segment lost 5 bases, leaving 33 bases of the junction unmatched. CDR3 length: 25 residues. Germline CDR1 TSWWSYY, CDR2 QGS.

The sample consisted of gamma-delta T cells from blood. The chain uses TRDV1 and TRDJ1, with 10 bases aligning to TRDD3. This clonotype originated in a pool of human donors (malaria-infected and uninfected, not separated). CDR3 residues: CALGTQGLSPFFWGITSGYTDKLIF. The CDR3 nucleotides are TGTGCTCTTGGGACTCAAGGCCTTTCGCCTTTTTTCTGGGGGATAACATCTGGATACACCGATAAACTCATCTTT.